The entry below gives a single T cell receptor beta chain sequence along with its context. What it binds is unknown. The data were obtained in a study of T cell responses to AZD1222 COVID-19 vaccine. Study conclusions and caveats: CD4 TCRs associated with vaccination spanned spike, dominating at 160-218 and 743-854. Repertoire collection took place solely once the T cell response had peaked.

Germline CDR1 reads MDHEN; CDR2 reads SYDVKM. This CDR3 has 16 residues. V was clipped by 5 bases and J by 5 bases; unmatched bases: 8. TCRdb's table, derived via immunoSEQ multiplex PCR, lists solely in-frame clones and lacks some. The table includes fewer than 200,000 clones, approximately 90% detected once. The specimen comprised peripheral blood, sampled 28 days after the second dose of the MenACWY control vaccine. The clonotype originates from an adult who received the MenACWY meningococcal vaccine as a control. The chain recombines TRBV28 with TRBJ2-2; TRBD2 matches 10 bases. DNA of the CDR3: TGTGCCAGCAGTAAGGGACTAGCGAAAGGAACCGGGGAGCTGTTTTTT. It translates to CASSKGLAKGTGELFF.